These 4 T cell receptor beta chains share one sample of origin, sequenced in a study of T cell changes during pregnancy in multiple sclerosis. Method: immunoSEQ multiplex PCR; TCRdb's copy keeps in-frame clones and lacks some. This repertoire shows more than 35,000 clones, approximately 94% found once; its top ten account for about 0.4%. Here the sequenced sample was CD4+ T cells from peripheral blood mononuclear cells, taken in the second trimester of pregnancy. The receptor source for this set is a female donor with multiple sclerosis, enrolled in a pregnancy study.

The chain uses TRBV7-3 and TRBJ2-5; D is ambiguous. Germline V CDR1 and CDR2: SGHTA, FQGTGA. The CDR3 covers 13 residues. The germline V and J ends were trimmed by 5 bases and 7 bases, with 14 bases remaining between them. CDR3 residues: CASSPTRLGTQYF. The CDR3 DNA follows: TGTGCCAGCAGCCCGACTCGGCTGGGGACCCAGTACTTC.

V and J are TRBV14 and TRBJ1-1, with D possibly matching TRBD1 (6 bases). The V end was cut by 6 bases, the J end by 1 base, with 18 bases between. The CDR3 runs 16 residues. The germline gives CDR1 SGHDN, CDR2 FVKESK. CDR3 DNA sequence: TGTGCCAGCAGACAGACAGGTGTTGGTAGGAACACTGAAGCTTTCTTT. It encodes CASRQTGVGRNTEAFF.

This clone was counted a single time. The V and J genes are TRBV2 and TRBJ2-5, with 7 nucleotides matching TRBD1. CDR1 is SNHLY, CDR2 FYNNEI, per germline. The length of the CDR3 is 13 residues. J gave up 2 bases and V 4 bases, and 1 base lay outside the gene matches. This CDR3 reads CASSGGQQETQYF. The CDR3 DNA sequence: TGTGCCAGCAGTGGGGGACAGCAAGAGACCCAGTACTTC.

This chain uses TRBV7-9 with TRBJ1-1; D possibly corresponds to TRBD1 (5 bases). Germline V gives CDR1 SEHNR, CDR2 FQNEAQ (reference sequence). The CDR3 has 15 amino acids. V was cut by 0 bases and J by 3 bases, with 11 bases left in between. The CDR3 coding sequence is TGTGCCAGCAGCTTAGCGTTGCGGGGGGACACTGAAGCTTTCTTT. Translation: CASSLALRGDTEAFF.